This T cell receptor beta chain was observed in a study of T cells in Graves' hyperthyroidism and ophthalmopathy. It was RNA transcripts that yielded the amplified TCR beta CDR3 regions. A set of HTBI primers served as the primers for a first-round RT-PCR of the TCR CDR3. TCRdb fed the multiplex PCR reads into MiXCR, producing one record per CDR3 protein. The table has roughly 500,000 distinct CDR3 sequences, about 46% seen once. The CDR3 runs to 13 residues. CDR1 and CDR2 (germline): SNHLY, FYNNEI. V lost 9 bases and J 0 bases, leaving 12 bases between the germline ends. The J gene is TRBJ2-7, the V gene TRBV2; D is uncertain. The clonotype was recovered from an adult woman with Graves' disease, either hyperthyroidism or ophthalmopathy (not recorded which). Sequenced material: peripheral blood or thyroid tissue (not recorded which). CDR3 nucleotides: TGTGCCAGTTGCTATCCGAGCTCCTACGAGCAGTACTTC. It is translated as CASCYPSSYEQYF.